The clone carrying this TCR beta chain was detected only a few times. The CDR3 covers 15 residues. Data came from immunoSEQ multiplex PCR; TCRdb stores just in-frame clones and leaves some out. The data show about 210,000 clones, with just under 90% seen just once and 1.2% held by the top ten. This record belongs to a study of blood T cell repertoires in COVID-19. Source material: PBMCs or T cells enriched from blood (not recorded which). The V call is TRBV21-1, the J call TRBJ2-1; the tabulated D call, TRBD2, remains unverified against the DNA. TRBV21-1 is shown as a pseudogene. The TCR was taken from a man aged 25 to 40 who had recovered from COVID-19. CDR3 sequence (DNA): TGTGCCAGCAGCAAAATTGCGGGAGACTACAATGAGCAGTTCTTC. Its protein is CASSKIAGDYNEQFF.